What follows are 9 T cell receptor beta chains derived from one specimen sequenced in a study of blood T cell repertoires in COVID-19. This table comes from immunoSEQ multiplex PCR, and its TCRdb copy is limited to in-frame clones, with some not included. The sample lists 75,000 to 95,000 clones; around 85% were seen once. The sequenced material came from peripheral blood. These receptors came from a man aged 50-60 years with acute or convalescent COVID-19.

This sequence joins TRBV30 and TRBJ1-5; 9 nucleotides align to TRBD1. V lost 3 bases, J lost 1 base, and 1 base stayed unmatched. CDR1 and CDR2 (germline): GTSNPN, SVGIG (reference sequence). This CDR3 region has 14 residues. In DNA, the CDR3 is TGTGCCTGGAGCGACAGGGGGAGCAATCAGCCCCAGCATTTT. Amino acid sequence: CAWSDRGSNQPQHF.

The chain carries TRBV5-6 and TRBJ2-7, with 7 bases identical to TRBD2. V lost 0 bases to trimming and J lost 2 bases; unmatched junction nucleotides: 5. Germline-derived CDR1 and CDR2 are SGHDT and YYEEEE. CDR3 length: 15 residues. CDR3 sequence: CASSLVGRPAYEQYF. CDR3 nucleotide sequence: TGTGCCAGCAGCTTGGTCGGGAGGCCCGCCTACGAGCAGTACTTC. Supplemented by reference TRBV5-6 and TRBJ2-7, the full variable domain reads DAGVTQSPTHLIKTRGQQVTLRCSPKSGHDTVSWYQQALGQGPQFIFQYYEEEERQRGNFPDRFSGHQFPNYSSELNVNALLLGDSALYLCASSLVGRPAYEQYFGPGTRLTVT.

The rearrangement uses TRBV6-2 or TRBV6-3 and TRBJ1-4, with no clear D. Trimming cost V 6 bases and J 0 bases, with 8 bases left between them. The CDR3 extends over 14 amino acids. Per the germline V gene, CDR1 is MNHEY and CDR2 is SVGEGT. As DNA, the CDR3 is TGTGCCAGCAGCTCATTTCCAACTAATGAAAAACTGTTTTTT. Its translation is CASSSFPTNEKLFF.

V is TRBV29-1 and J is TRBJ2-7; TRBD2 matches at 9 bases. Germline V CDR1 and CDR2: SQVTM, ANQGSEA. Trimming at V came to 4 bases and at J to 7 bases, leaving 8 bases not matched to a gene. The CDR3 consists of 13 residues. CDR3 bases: TGCAGCGTTGCTGGCGGGAGCGGGGGGGAGCAGTACTTC. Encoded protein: CSVAGGSGGEQYF.

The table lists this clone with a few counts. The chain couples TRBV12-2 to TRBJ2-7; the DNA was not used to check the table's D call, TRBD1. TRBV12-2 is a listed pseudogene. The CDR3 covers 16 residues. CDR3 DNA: TGTGCAAGTCGCTTTAGCCCCGGGACAGGGTTCGACGAGCAGTACTTC. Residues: CASRFSPGTGFDEQYF.

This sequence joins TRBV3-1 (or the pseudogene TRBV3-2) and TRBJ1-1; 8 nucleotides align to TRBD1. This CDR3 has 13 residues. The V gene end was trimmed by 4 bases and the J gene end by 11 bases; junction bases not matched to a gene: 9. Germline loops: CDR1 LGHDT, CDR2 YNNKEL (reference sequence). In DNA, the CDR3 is TGTGCCAGCAGCCTAGGACAGGGCCGTAGGGCTTTCTTT. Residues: CASSLGQGRRAFF.

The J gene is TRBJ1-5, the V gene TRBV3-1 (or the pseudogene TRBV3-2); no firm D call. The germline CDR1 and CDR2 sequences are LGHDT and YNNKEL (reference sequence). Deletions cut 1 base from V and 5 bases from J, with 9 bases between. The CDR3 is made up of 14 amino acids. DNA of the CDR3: TGTGCCAGCAGCCAAGCTGGGCGGGATCAGCCCCAGCATTTT. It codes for CASSQAGRDQPQHF.

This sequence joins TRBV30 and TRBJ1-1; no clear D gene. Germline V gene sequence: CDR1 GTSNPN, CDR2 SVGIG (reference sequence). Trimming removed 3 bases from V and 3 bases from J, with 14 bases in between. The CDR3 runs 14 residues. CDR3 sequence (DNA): TGTGCCTGGAGCGTGGACGGCGGGGACACTGAAGCTTTCTTT. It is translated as CAWSVDGGDTEAFF.

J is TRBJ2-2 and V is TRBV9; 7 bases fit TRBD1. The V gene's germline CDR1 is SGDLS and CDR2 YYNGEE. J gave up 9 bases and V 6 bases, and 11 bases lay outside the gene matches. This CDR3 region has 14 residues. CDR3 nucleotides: TGTGCCAGCACCGGGACAGCGAGGTCCAGGGAGCTGTTTTTT. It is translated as CASTGTARSRELFF.